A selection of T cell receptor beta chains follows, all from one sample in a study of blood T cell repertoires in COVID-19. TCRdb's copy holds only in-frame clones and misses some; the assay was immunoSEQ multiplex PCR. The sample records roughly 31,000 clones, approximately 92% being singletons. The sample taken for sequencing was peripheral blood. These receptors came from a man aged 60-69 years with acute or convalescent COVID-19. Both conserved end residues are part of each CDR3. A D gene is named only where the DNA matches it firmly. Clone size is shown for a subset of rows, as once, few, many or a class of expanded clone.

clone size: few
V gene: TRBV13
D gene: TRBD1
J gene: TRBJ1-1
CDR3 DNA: TGTGCCAGCAGCGAACTGGGACAGGCCACTGAAGCTTTCTTT
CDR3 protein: CASSELGQATEAFF

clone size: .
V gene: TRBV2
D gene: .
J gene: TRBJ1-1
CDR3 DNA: TGTGCCAGCAGTGGCCAGGGGAACACTGAAGCTTTCTTT
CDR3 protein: CASSGQGNTEAFF

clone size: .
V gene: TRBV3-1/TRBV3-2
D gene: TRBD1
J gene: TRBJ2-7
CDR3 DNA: TGTGCCAGCAGCCGTCAGGGGGTGATAGACCTGTACGAGCAGTACTTC
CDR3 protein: CASSRQGVIDLYEQYF

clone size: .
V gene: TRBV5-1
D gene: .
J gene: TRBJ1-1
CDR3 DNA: TGCGCCAGCAGCCCCGGGGGGAACACTGAAGCTTTCTTT
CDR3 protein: CASSPGGNTEAFF

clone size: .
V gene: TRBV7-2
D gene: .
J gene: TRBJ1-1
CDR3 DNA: TGTGCCAGCAGCCTACGTCCTGACAAGATAAACACTGAAGCTTTCTTT
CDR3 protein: CASSLRPDKINTEAFF

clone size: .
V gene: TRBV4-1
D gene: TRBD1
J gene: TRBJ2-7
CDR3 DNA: TGCGCCAGCAGCCAAGTAGGGGGCGTCTACGAGCAGTACTTC
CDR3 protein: CASSQVGGVYEQYF

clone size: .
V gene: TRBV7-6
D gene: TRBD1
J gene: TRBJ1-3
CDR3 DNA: TGTGCCAGCAGCTTAGGGACAGGGGTAACTGGAAACACCATATATTTT
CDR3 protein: CASSLGTGVTGNTIYF

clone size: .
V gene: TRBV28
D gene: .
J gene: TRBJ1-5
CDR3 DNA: TGTGCCAGCAGTAAGGCGGGGGCGAGAGTTCAGCCCCAGCATTTT
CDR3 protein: CASSKAGARVQPQHF

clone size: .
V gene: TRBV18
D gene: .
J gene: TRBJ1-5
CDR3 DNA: TGTGCCAGCTCCCCACCGCAGGGTGGAAAGAATCAGCCCCAGCATTTT
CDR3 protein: CASSPPQGGKNQPQHF

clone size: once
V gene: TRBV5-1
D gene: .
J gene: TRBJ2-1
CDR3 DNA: TGCGCCAGCAGCTTGGGGGGGGACTTACCCCCGAGCTCCTACAATGAGCAGTTCTTC
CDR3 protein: CASSLGGDLPPSSYNEQFF

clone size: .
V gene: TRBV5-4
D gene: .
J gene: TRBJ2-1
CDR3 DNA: TGTGCCAGCAGCTTGCCCCCTGGATCGGGAGAGTGGGAGCAGTTCTTC
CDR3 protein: CASSLPPGSGEWEQFF

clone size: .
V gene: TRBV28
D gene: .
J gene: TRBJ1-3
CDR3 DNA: TGTGCCAGCATCCTAGGGGGGGTCGGAAACACCATATATTTT
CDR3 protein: CASILGGVGNTIYF

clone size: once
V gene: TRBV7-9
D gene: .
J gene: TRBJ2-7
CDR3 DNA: TGTGCCAGCAGCTTCCGGGACATCCCCTACGAGCAGTACTTC
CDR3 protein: CASSFRDIPYEQYF

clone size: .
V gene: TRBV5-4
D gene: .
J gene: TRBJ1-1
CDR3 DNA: TGTGCCAGCAGCTTGGAGCCGATCATGAACACTGAAGCTTTCTTT
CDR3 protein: CASSLEPIMNTEAFF

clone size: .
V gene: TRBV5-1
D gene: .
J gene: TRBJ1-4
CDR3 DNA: TGCGCCAGCAGCTTGGCTGGGCAGGCTAATGAAAAACTGTTTTTT
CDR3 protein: CASSLAGQANEKLFF

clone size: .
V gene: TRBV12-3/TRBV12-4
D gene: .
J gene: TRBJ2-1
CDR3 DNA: TGTGCCAGCAGTCTGGGAGGCCATGAGCAGTTCTTC
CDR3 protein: CASSLGGHEQFF

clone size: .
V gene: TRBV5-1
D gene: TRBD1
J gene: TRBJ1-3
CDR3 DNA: TGCGCCAGCAGCTCATGGACAGGGGAAAGCACCATATATTTT
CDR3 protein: CASSSWTGESTIYF

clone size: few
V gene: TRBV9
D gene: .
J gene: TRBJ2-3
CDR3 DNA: TGTGCCAGCAAAGGTACGGGGAGCACAGATACGCAGTATTTT
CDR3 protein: CASKGTGSTDTQYF

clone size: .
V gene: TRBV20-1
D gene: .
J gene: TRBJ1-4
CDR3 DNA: TGCAGTGCTAGTGAGACTTTCGGGAGGGAAAAACTGTTTTTT
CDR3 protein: CSASETFGREKLFF

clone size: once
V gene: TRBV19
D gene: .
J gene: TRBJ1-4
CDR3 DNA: TGTGCCAGTAATACAGGGATGTCGGTCGAAAAACTGTTTTTT
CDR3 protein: CASNTGMSVEKLFF

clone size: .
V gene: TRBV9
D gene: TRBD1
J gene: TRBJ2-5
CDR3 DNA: TGTGCCAGCAGCGTAGGGAGACAGGGATGGGAGACCCAGTACTTC
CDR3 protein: CASSVGRQGWETQYF

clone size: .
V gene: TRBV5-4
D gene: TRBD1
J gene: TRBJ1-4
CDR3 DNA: TGTGCCAGCAGTCGCAGGGGGCAAGTTGAAAAACTGTTTTTT
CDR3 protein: CASSRRGQVEKLFF